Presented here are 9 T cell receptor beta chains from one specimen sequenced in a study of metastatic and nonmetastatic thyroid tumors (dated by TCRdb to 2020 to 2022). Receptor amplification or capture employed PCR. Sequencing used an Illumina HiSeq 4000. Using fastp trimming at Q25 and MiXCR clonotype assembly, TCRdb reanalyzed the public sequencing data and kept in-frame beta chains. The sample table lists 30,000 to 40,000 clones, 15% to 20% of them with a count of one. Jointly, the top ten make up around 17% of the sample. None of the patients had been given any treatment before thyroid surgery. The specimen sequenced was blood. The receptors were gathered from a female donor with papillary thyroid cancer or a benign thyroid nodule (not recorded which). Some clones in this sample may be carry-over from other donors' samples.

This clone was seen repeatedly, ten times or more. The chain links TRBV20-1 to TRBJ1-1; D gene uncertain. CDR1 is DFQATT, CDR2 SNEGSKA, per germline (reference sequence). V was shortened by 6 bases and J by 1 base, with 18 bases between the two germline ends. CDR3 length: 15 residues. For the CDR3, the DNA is TGCAGTGCCCGGGGTTCAGCATCAGGGAACACTGAAGCTTTCTTT. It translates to CSARGSASGNTEAFF.

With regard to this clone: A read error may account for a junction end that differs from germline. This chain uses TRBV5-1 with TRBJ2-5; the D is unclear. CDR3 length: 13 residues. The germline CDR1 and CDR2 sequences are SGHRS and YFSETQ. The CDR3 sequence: CVSSLGGRDTQYF. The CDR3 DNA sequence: TGCGTCAGCAGCTTGGGTGGACGAGACACCCAGTACTTC.

CDR3 bases: TGTGCCAGCAGTGCGGGACAGGGGGGGCCTGAGTTCTTC. This sequence encodes CASSAGQGGPEFF. The rearrangement joins TRBV6-1 to TRBJ2-1, with 11 positions matching TRBD1. This CDR3 comprises 13 residues. The ends lost 4 bases at V and 14 bases at J; junction bases unmatched: 7. CDR1 is MNHNS, CDR2 SASEGT, per germline.

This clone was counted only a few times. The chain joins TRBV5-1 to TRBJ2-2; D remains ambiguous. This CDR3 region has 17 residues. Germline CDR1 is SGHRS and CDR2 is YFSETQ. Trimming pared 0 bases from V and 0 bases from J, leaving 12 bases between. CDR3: CASSLVPGRTNTGELFF. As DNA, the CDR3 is TGCGCCAGCAGCTTGGTGCCAGGACGAACGAACACCGGGGAGCTGTTTTTT.

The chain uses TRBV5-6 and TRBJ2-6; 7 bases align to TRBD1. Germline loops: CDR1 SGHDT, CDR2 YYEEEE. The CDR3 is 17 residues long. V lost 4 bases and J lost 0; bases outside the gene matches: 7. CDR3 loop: CASSHRDSVSGANVLTF. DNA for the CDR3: TGTGCCAGCAGCCACCGGGACAGCGTCTCTGGGGCCAACGTCCTGACTTTC.

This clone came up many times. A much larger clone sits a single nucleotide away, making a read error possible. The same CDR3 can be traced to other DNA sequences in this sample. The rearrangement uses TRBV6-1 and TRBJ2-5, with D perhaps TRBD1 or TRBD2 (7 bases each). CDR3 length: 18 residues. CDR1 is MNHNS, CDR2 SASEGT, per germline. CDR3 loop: CASSDFTWGGTGEETQYF. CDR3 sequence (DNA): TGTGCCAGCAGTGATTTTACATGGGGGGGAACAGGGGAAGAGACTCAGTACTTC.

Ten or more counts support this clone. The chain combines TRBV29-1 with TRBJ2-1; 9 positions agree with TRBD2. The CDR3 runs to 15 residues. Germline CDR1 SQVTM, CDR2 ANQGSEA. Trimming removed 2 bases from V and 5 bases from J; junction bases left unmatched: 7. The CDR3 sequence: CSVERGGRADNEQFF. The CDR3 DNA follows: TGCAGCGTTGAAAGGGGCGGGAGGGCCGACAATGAGCAGTTCTTC.

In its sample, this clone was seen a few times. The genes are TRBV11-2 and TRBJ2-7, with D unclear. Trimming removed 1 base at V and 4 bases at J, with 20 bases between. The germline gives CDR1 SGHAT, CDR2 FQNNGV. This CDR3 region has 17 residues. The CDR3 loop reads CASSLGSGSAWSYEQYF. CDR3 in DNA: TGTGCCAGCAGCTTAGGATCTGGATCGGCATGGTCGTACGAGCAGTACTTC.

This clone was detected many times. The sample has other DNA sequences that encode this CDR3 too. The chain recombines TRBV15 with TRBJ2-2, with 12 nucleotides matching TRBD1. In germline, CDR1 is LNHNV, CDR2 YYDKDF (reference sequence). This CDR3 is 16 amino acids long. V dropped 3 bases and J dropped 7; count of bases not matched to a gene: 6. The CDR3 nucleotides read TGTGCCACCAGCAGCCCGGGACAGGGGGCGAGCGGGGAGCTGTTTTTT. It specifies CATSSPGQGASGELFF. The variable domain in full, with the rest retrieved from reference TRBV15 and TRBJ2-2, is DAMVIQNPRYQVTQFGKPVTLSCSQTLNHNVMYWYQQKSSQAPKLLFHYYDKDFNNEADTPDNFQSRRPNTSFCFLDIRSPGLGDTAMYLCATSSPGQGASGELFFGEGSRLTVL.